This TCR beta chain was profiled in a study of shared clonotypes between healthy human individuals. As for the study in general: The cohort comprised a couple of women and three men. Their ages spanned 18 to 49 years. Study outcomes and limitations: Relative to clonotypes present in all four donors, those not shared had lower generation probabilities.

The input for sorted-subset replicate PCRs was approximately 200 ng DNA, 25,000 to 35,000 T cell genomes. Libraries were prepared by immunoSEQ multiplex PCR; TCRdb keeps only in-frame clonotypes and omits some of them. The top ten hold more than 1.5% of the sample, which has hundreds of thousands of clones, roughly 70% seen once. Germline V CDR1 and CDR2: SNHLY, FYNNEI. The length of the CDR3 is 14 residues. Trimming stripped 3 bases from V and 5 bases from J, with 13 bases between. With regard to this clone: The target antigen is unknown.

Sequenced material: memory CD4+ T cells sorted from blood. Regarding subset: CD45RA-negative fraction. The chain carries TRBV2 and TRBJ2-5; D remains unclear. This sequence was found in a woman aged 30 to 39 in good health. This CDR3 reads CASSEDLRQETQYF. CDR3 nucleotides: TGTGCCAGCAGTGAGGACCTCCGGCAGGAGACCCAGTACTTC.